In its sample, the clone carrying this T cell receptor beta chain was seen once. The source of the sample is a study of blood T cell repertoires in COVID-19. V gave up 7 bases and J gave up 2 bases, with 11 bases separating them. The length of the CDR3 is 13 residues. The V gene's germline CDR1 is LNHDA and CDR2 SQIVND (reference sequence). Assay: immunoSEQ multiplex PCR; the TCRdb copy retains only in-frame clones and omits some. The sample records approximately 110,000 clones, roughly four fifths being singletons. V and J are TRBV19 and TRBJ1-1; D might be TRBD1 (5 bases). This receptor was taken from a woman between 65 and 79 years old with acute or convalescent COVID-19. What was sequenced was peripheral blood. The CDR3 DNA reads TGTGCCAGTAAGGAGGGACTTAACACTGAAGCTTTCTTT. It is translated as CASKEGLNTEAFF.